Listed below are T cell receptor beta chains from one sample, sequenced in a study of blood T cell repertoires in COVID-19. Repertoires were generated with immunoSEQ multiplex PCR, while TCRdb's copy carries only in-frame clones and drops some. Of roughly 190,000 clones in the sample, about 77% were seen once. The sequenced material came from PBMCs or T cells enriched from blood (not recorded which). These receptors originate from a woman between 50 and 59 years old with acute COVID-19. Each CDR3 is given with its conserved first and last residue. The order of the fields is clone size, D gene, V gene, J gene, CDR3 DNA, CDR3 protein. D genes are given only for firm matches. Clone size is given for some rows only: seen once, a few or many times, or a class if the clone is expanded.

>NA|TRBD1|TRBV29-1|TRBJ1-2
TGCAGCACCCTACAGGGGTCCCTCTATGGCTACACCTTC
CSTLQGSLYGYTF
>NA|TRBD1|TRBV10-3|TRBJ1-3
TGTGCCATCAACGTAAGGGGGCTAGGAAACACCATATATTTT
CAINVRGLGNTIYF
>NA|NA|TRBV6-2/TRBV6-3|TRBJ1-1
TGTGCCAGCAGTAGACTCACAGGAGGAGGGACTGAAGCTTTCTTT
CASSRLTGGGTEAFF
>NA|NA|TRBV12-3/TRBV12-4|TRBJ1-1
TGTGCCAGCAGTGCCCAGGTGAACACTGAAGCTTTCTTT
CASSAQVNTEAFF
>once|TRBD1|TRBV7-3|TRBJ2-6
TGTGCCAGCGCCACCCAAGCGACAGGGACCGGGGCCAACGTCCTGACTTTC
CASATQATGTGANVLTF
>NA|NA|TRBV24-1|TRBJ1-5
TGTGCCACCAGTGATTCCGGGCAGCCCCAGCATTTT
CATSDSGQPQHF
>NA|TRBD1|TRBV28|TRBJ1-1
TGTGCCAGCAGTCGAAGAGGGACAGTGAACACTGAAGCTTTCTTT
CASSRRGTVNTEAFF
>NA|TRBD1|TRBV3-1/TRBV3-2|TRBJ2-1
TGTGCCAGCAGTCGATCCGACAGGGGGACTTACAATGAGCAGTTCTTC
CASSRSDRGTYNEQFF
>NA|TRBD1|TRBV29-1|TRBJ2-3
TGCAGCGCGAACGAGAGACAGGGAAGAGATACGCAGTATTTT
CSANERQGRDTQYF
>NA|TRBD2|TRBV6-5|TRBJ2-3
TGTGCCAGCAGTCGTAGCGGGGCTAGCACAGATACGCAGTATTTT
CASSRSGASTDTQYF
>NA|TRBD2|TRBV7-8|TRBJ2-5
TGTGCCAGCAGCTTAGGGCTAGCGGGGGGACAAGAGACCCAGTACTTC
CASSLGLAGGQETQYF
>NA|TRBD1|TRBV3-1/TRBV3-2|TRBJ1-5
TGTGCCAGCAGCCAAGATAGACAGGGGTTTCAGCCCCAGCATTTT
CASSQDRQGFQPQHF
>NA|NA|TRBV5-1|TRBJ1-1
TGCGCCAGCAGCTTGGCCGGTGGGGAGGGGGTCACTGAAGCTTTCTTT
CASSLAGGEGVTEAFF
>NA|TRBD1|TRBV28|TRBJ1-5
TGTGCCAGCAGTCGAGGGGGCCCCCTCAATCAGCCCCAGCATTTT
CASSRGGPLNQPQHF
>NA|NA|TRBV7-2|TRBJ2-3
TGTGCCAGCAGCCCAATGGGCGGGGGCGGGGATACGCAGTATTTT
CASSPMGGGGDTQYF
>few|NA|TRBV28|TRBJ2-5
TGTGCCAGCAGTTGGGCCTCTCGTCCAGAGACCCAGTACTTC
CASSWASRPETQYF
>NA|TRBD1|TRBV28|TRBJ2-6
TGTGCCAGCAGACCACCGGGACAGCCCGTCTCTGGGGCCAACGTCCTGACTTTC
CASRPPGQPVSGANVLTF
>NA|TRBD1|TRBV19|TRBJ1-5
TGTGCCAGTAGTATATTAACAGGGGGCGCATCGGGGCAGCCCCAGCATTTT
CASSILTGGASGQPQHF
>NA|NA|TRBV24-1|TRBJ1-2
TGTGCCACCAGTGATTTCGGCTCCTCAGGGGATGGCTACACCTTC
CATSDFGSSGDGYTF
>few|TRBD1|TRBV18|TRBJ1-5
TGTGCCAGCTCACCAGGACAGGGGGACGGCAATCAGCCCCAGCATTTT
CASSPGQGDGNQPQHF
>NA|NA|TRBV11-2|TRBJ1-3
TGTGCCAGCAGCTTACGGCCGGGTTTGGCCATATATTTT
CASSLRPGLAIYF
>NA|NA|TRBV7-8|TRBJ1-6
TGTGCCAGCAGCGTTGAGGGGGATTCACCCCTCCACTTT
CASSVEGDSPLHF
>few|NA|TRBV2|TRBJ2-1
TGTGCCAGCAGAGCCGAGAGCCACAATGAGCAGTTCTTC
CASRAESHNEQFF
>NA|TRBD1|TRBV5-4|TRBJ1-2
TGTGCCAGCAGCTGGGACAGGGGCCATGGCTACACCTTC
CASSWDRGHGYTF
>NA|TRBD2|TRBV11-2|TRBJ2-1
TGTGCCAGCAGCTTAGCGGGGGGGCCTGTGAATGAGCAGTTCTTC
CASSLAGGPVNEQFF
>few|TRBD1|TRBV5-1|TRBJ1-1
TGCGCCAGCAGCTTGACGGCAGGGGGTAGGACTGAAGCTTTCTTT
CASSLTAGGRTEAFF
>few|NA|TRBV9|TRBJ1-2
TGTGCCAGCACCCAGGACACCTATGGCTACACCTTC
CASTQDTYGYTF
>NA|NA|TRBV9|TRBJ2-2
TGTGCCAGCAGCGTAGAAGGGGCGACCGGGGAGCTGTTTTTT
CASSVEGATGELFF
>NA|NA|TRBV11-2|TRBJ2-3
TGTGCCAGCAGCCCGGTCCCCCGGACAGATACGCAGTATTTT
CASSPVPRTDTQYF
>NA|TRBD2|TRBV28|TRBJ2-1
TGTGCCAGCCTACCTGGGGGAACGGGACTAGCGGGGGGCCCCTCCTACAATGAGCAGTTCTTC
CASLPGGTGLAGGPSYNEQFF
>NA|TRBD2|TRBV29-1|TRBJ2-3
TGCAGCGTAGGTAGCGGGGGTCCAGATACGCAGTATTTT
CSVGSGGPDTQYF
>NA|NA|TRBV5-1|TRBJ1-2
TGCGCCAGCAGCTTGGCGGAGGCTTCTAACTATGGCTACACCTTC
CASSLAEASNYGYTF
>NA|TRBD1|TRBV12-5|TRBJ2-3
TGTGCTAGTGGTTTGTGGGACAGGGATACGCAGTATTTT
CASGLWDRDTQYF
>NA|NA|TRBV27|TRBJ1-2
TGTGCCAGCAGCCCCGGGGGGGCTTCTGGCTACACCTTC
CASSPGGASGYTF
>NA|TRBD1|TRBV10-3|TRBJ1-2
TGTGCCATCAGTGAAGTGGGGGGACAGAACCTTTATGAGGCGGGCTACACCTTC
CAISEVGGQNLYEAGYTF
>NA|NA|TRBV5-1|TRBJ2-1
TGCGCCAGCAGCTTCGCAGCCTACAATGAGCAGTTCTTC
CASSFAAYNEQFF
>NA|NA|TRBV3-1/TRBV3-2|TRBJ1-2
TGTGCCAGCAGCCGCGCGAAGGGCTACACCTTC
CASSRAKGYTF
>NA|NA|TRBV9|TRBJ1-2
TGTGCCAGCAGCGTAGAAGAGGAGGGCACCTATGGCTACACCTTC
CASSVEEEGTYGYTF
>NA|NA|TRBV24-1|TRBJ1-1
TGTGCCACCAGTGATTCTCGGAGGGGGAACACTGAAGCTTTCTTT
CATSDSRRGNTEAFF
>NA|NA|TRBV18|TRBJ2-5
TGTGCCAGCTCACAGGGGTTAGGGGAGACCCAGTACTTC
CASSQGLGETQYF
>NA|TRBD1|TRBV28|TRBJ2-1
TGTGCCAGCACGACAGGGGGTAGCTCCTACAATGAGCAGTTCTTC
CASTTGGSSYNEQFF
>NA|NA|TRBV2|TRBJ1-5
TGTGCCAGCAGCGAGGGGAGGTATCAGCCCCAGCATTTT
CASSEGRYQPQHF
>NA|TRBD1|TRBV28|TRBJ1-2
TGTGCCAGCAGTACGGGACAGGGAAACCGCTATGGCTACACCTTC
CASSTGQGNRYGYTF
>NA|TRBD1|TRBV5-6|TRBJ1-2
TGTGCCAGCGCCCGGGACAGGGGGAACAACTATGGCTACACCTTC
CASARDRGNNYGYTF
>NA|TRBD2|TRBV7-9|TRBJ2-1
TGTGCCAGCAGCGTAAGATCGCGGGGGGCGGGTAATGAGCAGTTCTTC
CASSVRSRGAGNEQFF
>NA|NA|TRBV19|TRBJ1-5
TGTGCCAGTAGGACAGCCGTCAATCAGCCCCAGCATTTT
CASRTAVNQPQHF
>many|TRBD1|TRBV24-1|TRBJ1-2
TGTGCCACCAGTGATGGAACCGGGACAGGGGTAGACGGCTACACCTTC
CATSDGTGTGVDGYTF